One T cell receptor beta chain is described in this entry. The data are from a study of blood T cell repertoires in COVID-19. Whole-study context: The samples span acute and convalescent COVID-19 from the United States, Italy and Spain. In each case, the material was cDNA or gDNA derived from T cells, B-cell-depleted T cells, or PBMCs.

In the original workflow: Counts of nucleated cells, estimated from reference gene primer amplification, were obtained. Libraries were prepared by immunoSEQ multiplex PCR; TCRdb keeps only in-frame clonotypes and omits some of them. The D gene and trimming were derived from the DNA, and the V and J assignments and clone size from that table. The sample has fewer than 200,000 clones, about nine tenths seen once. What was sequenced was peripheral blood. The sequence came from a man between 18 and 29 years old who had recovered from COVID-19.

The CDR3 region is CASSEVPSTTNEKLFF. The CDR3 DNA sequence: TGTGCCAGCAGTGAAGTTCCTAGTACGACTAATGAAAAACTGTTTTTT. The chain recombines TRBV6-1 with TRBJ1-4; D is undetermined. Trimming cost V 1 base and J 2 bases, with 11 bases left between them. Per the germline V gene, CDR1 is MNHNS and CDR2 is SASEGT. The CDR3 is 16 amino acids.